A single sample is the source of the 9 T cell receptor beta chains below, sequenced in a study of blood T cell repertoires in COVID-19. TCRdb's copy holds only in-frame clones and misses some; the assay was immunoSEQ multiplex PCR. The profile shows fewer than 90,000 clones, more than 90% of them singletons. Sequencing was carried out using peripheral blood. The source of these receptors is a human donor with active COVID-19. The donor label of this sample is uncertain.

The J gene is TRBJ2-1, the V gene TRBV2, with 9 bases matching TRBD1. Germline V gene lookup returns CDR1 SNHLY and CDR2 FYNNEI. The CDR3 has 13 residues. J lost 8 bases, V lost 6 bases, and 5 bases had no gene match. The CDR3 nucleotides read TGTGCCAGCAGAGTTACAGGGGGCGATGAGCAGTTCTTC. Its translation is CASRVTGGDEQFF.

This rearrangement joins TRBV10-1 to TRBJ2-1, with TRBD2 matching 8 bases. CDR1 and CDR2 (germline): WNHNN, SYGVQD (reference sequence). V lost 0 bases to trimming and J lost 2 bases; unmatched junction nucleotides: 3. This CDR3 is 16 amino acids long. Here the CDR3 DNA reads TGCGCCAGCAGTGAGTCACGCGGGGGGACCTACAATGAGCAGTTCTTC. It encodes CASSESRGGTYNEQFF.

This chain links TRBV5-4 with TRBJ2-7; D possibly corresponds to TRBD2 (6 bases). Germline loops: CDR1 SGHNT, CDR2 YYREEE (reference sequence). V dropped 1 base and J dropped 5 bases, with 16 bases sitting between them. The CDR3 has 15 residues. In DNA form, the CDR3 reads TGTGCCAGCAGCTTGAGGAGGGAGGCCCTCCACGAGCAGTACTTC. As protein: CASSLRREALHEQYF.

J is TRBJ2-5 and V is TRBV5-6; TRBD1 aligns across 9 bases. CDR1 SGHDT and CDR2 YYEEEE come from the germline V gene. The CDR3 is 16 residues long. Trimming cost V 1 base and J 3 bases; bases outside gene matches: 7. The CDR3 sequence: CASSLLGRTGEETQYF. CDR3 DNA sequence: TGTGCCAGCAGCTTGTTGGGCCGGACAGGGGAAGAGACCCAGTACTTC.

The gene calls are TRBV4-2 and TRBJ1-1; D unclear. V dropped 6 bases and J dropped 0 bases, with 11 bases sitting between them. Looked up from germline, CDR1 is LGHNA and CDR2 is YNFKEQ. The CDR3 length is 14 residues. In DNA form, the CDR3 reads TGTGCCAGCAGAGCTACGCAAATGAACACTGAAGCTTTCTTT. Translated, it gives CASRATQMNTEAFF.

This sequence joins TRBV15 and TRBJ2-3; D call uncertain. Germline CDR1 is LNHNV and CDR2 is YYDKDF (reference sequence). The CDR3 contains 14 residues. V was cut by 0 bases and J by 4 bases, with 8 bases left in between. The CDR3 nucleotides read TGTGCCACCAGCAGAGATGAGAGCGCAGATACGCAGTATTTT. It yields the protein CATSRDESADTQYF.

The CDR3: CASSYDRGGTEAFF. CDR3 DNA sequence: TGTGCCAGCAGTTACGACAGGGGGGGCACTGAAGCTTTCTTT. This chain uses TRBV6-5 with TRBJ1-1; 9 bases fit TRBD1. The J segment lost 4 bases and the V segment lost 2 bases, leaving 2 bases of the junction unmatched. Germline CDR1 is MNHEY and CDR2 is SVGAGI. The CDR3 runs to 14 residues.

As for this clone: The sample holds other DNA sequences that translate to the same CDR3. The chain has TRBV5-1 and TRBJ2-2, with D tentatively TRBD2 (5 bases). The germline CDR1 and CDR2 sequences are SGHRS and YFSETQ. The CDR3 runs 15 residues. The V gene lost 0 bases and the J gene lost 5 bases, with 11 bases spanning the gap. CDR3 sequence: CASSLVAGGTGELFF. CDR3 DNA: TGCGCCAGCAGCTTGGTTGCGGGTGGAACCGGGGAGCTGTTTTTT.

The CDR3 is CASSETGGPSQPQHF. In nucleotides, the CDR3 is TGTGCCAGCAGTGAAACGGGGGGGCCGTCTCAGCCCCAGCATTTT. The chain carries TRBV6-4 and TRBJ1-5; possible D gene TRBD1, 6 bases. With 3 bases removed from V and 6 bases from J, the gap between germline ends came to 15 bases. Germline loops: CDR1 MRHNA, CDR2 SNTAGT. The CDR3 has 15 residues.